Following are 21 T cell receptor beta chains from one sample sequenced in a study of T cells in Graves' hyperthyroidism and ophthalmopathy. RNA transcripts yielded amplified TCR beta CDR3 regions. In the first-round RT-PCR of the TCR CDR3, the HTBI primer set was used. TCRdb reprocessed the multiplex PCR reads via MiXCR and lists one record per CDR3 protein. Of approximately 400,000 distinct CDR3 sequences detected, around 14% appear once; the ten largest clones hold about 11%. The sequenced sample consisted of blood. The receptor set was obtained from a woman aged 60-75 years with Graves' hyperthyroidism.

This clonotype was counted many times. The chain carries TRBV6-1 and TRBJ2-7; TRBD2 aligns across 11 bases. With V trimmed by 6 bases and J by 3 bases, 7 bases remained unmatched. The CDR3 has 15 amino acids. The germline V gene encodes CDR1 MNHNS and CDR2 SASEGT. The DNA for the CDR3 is TGTGCCAGCAGGTCGGGACTAGCGGAAATCTACGAGCAGTACTTC. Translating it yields CASRSGLAEIYEQYF.

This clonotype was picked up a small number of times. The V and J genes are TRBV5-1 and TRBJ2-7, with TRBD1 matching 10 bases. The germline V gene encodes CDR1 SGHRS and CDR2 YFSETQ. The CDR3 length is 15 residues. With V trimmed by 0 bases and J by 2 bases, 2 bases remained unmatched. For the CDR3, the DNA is TGCGCCAGCAGCTTGGCCGGGACAGGGGCCTACGAGCAGTACTTC. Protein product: CASSLAGTGAYEQYF. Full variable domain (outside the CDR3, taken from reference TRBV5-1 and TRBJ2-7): KAGVTQTPRYLIKTRGQQVTLSCSPISGHRSVSWYQQTPGQGLQFLFEYFSETQRNKGNFPGRFSGRQFSNSRSEMNVSTLELGDSALYLCASSLAGTGAYEQYFGPGTRLTVT.

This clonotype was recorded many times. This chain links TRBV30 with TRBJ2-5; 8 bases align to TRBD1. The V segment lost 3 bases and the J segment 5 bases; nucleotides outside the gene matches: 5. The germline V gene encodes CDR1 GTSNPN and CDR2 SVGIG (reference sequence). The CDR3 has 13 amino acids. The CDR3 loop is CAWRPGGKETQYF. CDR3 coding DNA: TGTGCCTGGAGGCCAGGGGGCAAGGAGACCCAGTACTTC.

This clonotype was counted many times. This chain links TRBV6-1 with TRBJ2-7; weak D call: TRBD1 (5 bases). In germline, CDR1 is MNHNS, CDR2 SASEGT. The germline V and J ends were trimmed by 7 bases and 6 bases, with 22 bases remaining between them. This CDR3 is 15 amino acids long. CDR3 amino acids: CASIPNARVSSEQYF. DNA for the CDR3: TGTGCCAGCATCCCTAACGCCAGGGTTTCCAGCGAGCAGTACTTC.

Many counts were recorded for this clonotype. The CDR3 sequence: CASSVVGGGNTEAFF. The DNA for the CDR3 is TGTGCCAGCAGCGTAGTAGGTGGCGGGAACACTGAAGCTTTCTTT. V is TRBV9 and J is TRBJ1-1, with D hard to call. This CDR3 has 15 amino acids. The germline V gene has CDR1 SGDLS and CDR2 YYNGEE. Trimming pared 0 bases from V and 1 base from J, leaving 10 bases between.

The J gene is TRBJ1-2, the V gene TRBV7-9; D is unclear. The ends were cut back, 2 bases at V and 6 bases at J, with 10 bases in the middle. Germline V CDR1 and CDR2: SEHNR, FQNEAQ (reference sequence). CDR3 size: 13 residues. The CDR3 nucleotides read TGTGCCAGCAGCTTAAAAAGTCTAGATGGCTACACCTTC. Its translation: CASSLKSLDGYTF.

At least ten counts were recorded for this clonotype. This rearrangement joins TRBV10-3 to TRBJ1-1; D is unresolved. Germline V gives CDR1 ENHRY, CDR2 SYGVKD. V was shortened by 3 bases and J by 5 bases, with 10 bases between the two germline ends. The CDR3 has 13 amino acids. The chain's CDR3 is CAISDVKRTEAFF. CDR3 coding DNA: TGTGCCATCAGTGACGTAAAGAGAACTGAAGCTTTCTTT.

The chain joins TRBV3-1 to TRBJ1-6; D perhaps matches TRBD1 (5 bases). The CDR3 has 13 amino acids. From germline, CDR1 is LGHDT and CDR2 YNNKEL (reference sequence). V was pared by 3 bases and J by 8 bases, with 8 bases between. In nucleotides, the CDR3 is TGTGCCAGCAGCCATGACAGAGATTCACCCCTCCACTTT. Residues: CASSHDRDSPLHF.

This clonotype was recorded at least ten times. CDR3: CATSDRQGDGSNYGYTF. The CDR3 DNA is TGTGCCACCAGTGACCGACAAGGGGACGGATCTAACTATGGCTACACCTTC. The chain employs TRBV24-1 and TRBJ1-2; the D gene is possibly TRBD1 (5 bases). This CDR3 has 17 residues. The V gene's germline CDR1 is KGHDR and CDR2 SFDVKD. V dropped 4 bases and J dropped 0 bases, with 17 bases sitting between them.

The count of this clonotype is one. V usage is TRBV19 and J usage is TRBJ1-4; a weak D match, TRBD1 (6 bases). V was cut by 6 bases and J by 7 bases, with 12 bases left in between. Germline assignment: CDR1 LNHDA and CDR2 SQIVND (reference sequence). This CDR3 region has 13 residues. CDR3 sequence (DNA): TGTGCCAGTAGGACAGGCGGACGTGAAAAACTGTTTTTT. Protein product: CASRTGGREKLFF.

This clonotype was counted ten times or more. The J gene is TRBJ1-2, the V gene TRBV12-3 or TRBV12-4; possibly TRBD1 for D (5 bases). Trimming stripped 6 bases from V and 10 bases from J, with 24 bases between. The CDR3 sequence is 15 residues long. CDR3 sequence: CASSRLPHRSIDYTF. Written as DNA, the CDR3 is TGTGCCAGCAGCCGTCTTCCCCACAGGTCAATAGACTACACCTTC.

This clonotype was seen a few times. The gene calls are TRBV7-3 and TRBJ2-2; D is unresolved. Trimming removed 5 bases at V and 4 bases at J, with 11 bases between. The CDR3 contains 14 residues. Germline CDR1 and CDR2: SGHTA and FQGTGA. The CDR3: CASSPNLGTGELFF. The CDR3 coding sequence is TGTGCCAGCAGCCCCAACCTTGGCACCGGGGAGCTGTTTTTT.

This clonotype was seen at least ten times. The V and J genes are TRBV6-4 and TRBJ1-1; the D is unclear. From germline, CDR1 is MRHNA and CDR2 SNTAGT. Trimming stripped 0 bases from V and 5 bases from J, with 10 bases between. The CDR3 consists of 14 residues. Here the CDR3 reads CASSDSFRGTEAFF. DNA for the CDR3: TGTGCCAGCAGTGACTCGTTTCGAGGGACTGAAGCTTTCTTT.

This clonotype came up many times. DNA for the CDR3: TGCAGTGCTATGATGTGGGGACAGGCCTACAATGAGCAGTTCTTC. Protein sequence: CSAMMWGQAYNEQFF. The rearrangement joins TRBV20-1 to TRBJ2-1, with 8 bases aligning to TRBD1. V lost 4 bases, J lost 2 bases, and 7 bases stayed unmatched. Germline V gene sequence: CDR1 DFQATT, CDR2 SNEGSKA (reference sequence). This CDR3 comprises 15 residues.

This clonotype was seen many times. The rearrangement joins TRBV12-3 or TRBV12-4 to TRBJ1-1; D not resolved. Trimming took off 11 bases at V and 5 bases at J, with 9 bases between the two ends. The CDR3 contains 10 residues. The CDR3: CASGFTEAFF. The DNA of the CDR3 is TGTGCCTCGGGTTTTACTGAAGCTTTCTTT.

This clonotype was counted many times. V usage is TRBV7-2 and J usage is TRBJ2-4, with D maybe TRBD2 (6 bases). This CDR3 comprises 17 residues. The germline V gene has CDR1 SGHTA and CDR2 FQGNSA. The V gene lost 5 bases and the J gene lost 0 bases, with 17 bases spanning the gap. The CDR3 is CASSGGDGGVAKNIQYF. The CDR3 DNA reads TGTGCCAGCAGCGGAGGCGACGGCGGGGTAGCCAAAAACATTCAGTACTTC.

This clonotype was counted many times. The CDR3 bases are TGTGCCTCCAGGGTACCCGCAACTAATGAAAAACTGTTTTTT. Translated, it gives CASRVPATNEKLFF. This chain uses TRBV6-1 with TRBJ1-4; the D gene is possibly TRBD1 (5 bases). Germline V gene sequence: CDR1 MNHNS, CDR2 SASEGT. Between the trimmed V and J ends, which lost 11 bases and 0 bases, there was a span of 13 bases. CDR3 length: 14 amino acids.

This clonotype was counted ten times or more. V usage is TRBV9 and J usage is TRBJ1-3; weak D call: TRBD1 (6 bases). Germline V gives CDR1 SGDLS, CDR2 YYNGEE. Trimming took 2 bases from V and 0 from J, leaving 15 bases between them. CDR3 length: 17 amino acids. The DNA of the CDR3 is TGTGCCAGCAGCGTCCGGGACATCGGATTCTCTGGAAACACCATATATTTT. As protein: CASSVRDIGFSGNTIYF.

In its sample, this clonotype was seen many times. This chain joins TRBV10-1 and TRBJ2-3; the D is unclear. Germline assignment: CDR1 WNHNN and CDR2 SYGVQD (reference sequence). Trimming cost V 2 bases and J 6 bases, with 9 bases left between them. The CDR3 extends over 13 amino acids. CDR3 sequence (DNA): TGCGCCAGCAGTGAGGGCATTGGGGATACGCAGTATTTT. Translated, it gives CASSEGIGDTQYF.

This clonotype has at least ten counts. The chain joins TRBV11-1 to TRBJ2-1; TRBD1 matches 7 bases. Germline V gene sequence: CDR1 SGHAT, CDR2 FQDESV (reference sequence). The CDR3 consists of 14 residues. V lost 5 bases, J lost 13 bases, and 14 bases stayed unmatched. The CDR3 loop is CASSLYPDRVSQFF. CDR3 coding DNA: TGTGCCAGCAGCCTCTACCCTGACAGGGTGTCTCAGTTCTTC.

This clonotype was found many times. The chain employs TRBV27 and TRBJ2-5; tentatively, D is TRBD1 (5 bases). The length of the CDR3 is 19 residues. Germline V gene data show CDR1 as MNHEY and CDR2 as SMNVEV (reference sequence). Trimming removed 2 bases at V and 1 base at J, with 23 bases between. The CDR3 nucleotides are TGTGCCAGCAGTTTAAGTGTGAGAAAAGGACATCCTATCCAAGAGACCCAGTACTTC. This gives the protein CASSLSVRKGHPIQETQYF.